This T cell receptor (beta chain) emerged from a study of regulatory T cells in long-lasting Graves disease. Study findings and constraints: TRBV28 was favored in persistent disease, as were TRBJ1-2 and TRBJ2-5. Owing to a sample size that was small, accuracy may have been reduced. Study of thyroid tissue was not done, with only peripheral blood studied.

In the case of this clonotype: Antigen: not known.

Between the trimmed V and J ends, which lost 11 bases and 5 bases, there was a span of 16 bases. The germline V gene has CDR1 ENHRY and CDR2 SYGVKD. CDR3 length: 13 residues. Time point: persistent/refractory GD, antithyroid drugs over 5 years with positive TRAb. There was RNA extracted from PBMCs, and the TCR library was made from it. Graves' disease diagnosis was established per American Thyroid Association guidelines. Arm-PCR of CDR3 regions and iRepertoire HTBI primers were used to build TCR beta libraries. MiXCR, run by TCRdb on the multiplex PCR reads, gives a single entry per CDR3 protein. Of 390,000 or so distinct CDR3 sequences detected, roughly 20% appear once; the ten largest clones hold 25% to 35%.

This clonotype was sampled from a woman aged 40 to 50 with Graves disease. This chain connects TRBV10-3 to TRBJ2-1, with D perhaps assigned TRBD1 or TRBD2 (5 bases each). The sequenced sample was peripheral blood mononuclear cells (PBMCs), obtained when the disease was refractory, from a patient treated with antithyroid drugs. CDR3 sequence (DNA): TGTGCCTCCCATGGGGGTAGCCACAATGAGCAGTTCTTC. This sequence encodes CASHGGSHNEQFF.